This TCR beta chain was profiled in a study of human T cells and chemical hapten exposure. Study-level information: Skin of the upper inner arm, approximately 2 cm by approximately 2 cm, received 2% DPC for sensitization. Patients were given diphenylcyclopropenone on the scalp weekly across the roughly 25-week study.

TCRdb independently ran MiXCR on the RACE reads; one entry per CDR3 protein. Here the sample spans a few hundred thousand distinct CDR3 sequences, around 5% being singletons. Sample time point: pre-sensitization, week 0. Indicated treatment: therapeutic diphenylcyclopropenone sensitization with weekly scalp DPC. This CDR3 has 13 amino acids. The germline V and J ends were trimmed by 5 bases and 6 bases, with 11 bases remaining between them. Germline loops: CDR1 MNHNY, CDR2 SVGAGI (reference sequence). Study-wide points: Unchanged with DPC sensitization were TCRs above 1 in 1000 frequency.

Concerning this clonotype itself: Its antigen is undetermined.

This receptor was identified in a woman aged 18-29 years with alopecia areata. Some clones in this sample may be carry-over from other donors' samples. V gene TRBV6-6 combines with J gene TRBJ1-3; D is possibly TRBD1 (6 bases). The specimen comprised whole blood, sampled in connection with sensitization to the hapten diphenylcyclopropenone (DPC). Written as DNA, the CDR3 is TGTGCCAGCAGTCACGACAGGCAAAACACCATATATTTT. Its protein is CASSHDRQNTIYF.